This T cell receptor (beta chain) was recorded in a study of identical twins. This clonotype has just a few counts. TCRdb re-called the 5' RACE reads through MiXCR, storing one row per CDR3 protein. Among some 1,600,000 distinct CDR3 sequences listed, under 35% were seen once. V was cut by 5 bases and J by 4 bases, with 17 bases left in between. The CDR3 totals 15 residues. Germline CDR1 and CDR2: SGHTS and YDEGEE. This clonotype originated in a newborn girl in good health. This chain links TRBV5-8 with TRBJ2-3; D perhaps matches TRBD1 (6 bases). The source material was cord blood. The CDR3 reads CASSSGEQGPDTQYF. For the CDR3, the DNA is TGTGCCAGCAGTTCAGGGGAACAGGGCCCAGATACGCAGTATTTT.